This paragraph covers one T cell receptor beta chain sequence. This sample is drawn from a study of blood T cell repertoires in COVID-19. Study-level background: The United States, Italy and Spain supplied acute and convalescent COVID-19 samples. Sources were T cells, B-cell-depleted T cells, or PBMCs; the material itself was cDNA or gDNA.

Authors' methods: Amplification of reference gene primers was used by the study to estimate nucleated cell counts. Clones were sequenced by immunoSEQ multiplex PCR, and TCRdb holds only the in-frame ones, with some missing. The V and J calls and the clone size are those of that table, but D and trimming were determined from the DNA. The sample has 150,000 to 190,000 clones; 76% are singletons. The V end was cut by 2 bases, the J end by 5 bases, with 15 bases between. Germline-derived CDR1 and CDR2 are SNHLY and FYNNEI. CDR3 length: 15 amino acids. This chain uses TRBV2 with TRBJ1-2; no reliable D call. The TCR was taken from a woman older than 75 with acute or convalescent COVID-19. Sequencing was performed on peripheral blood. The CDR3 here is CASSERRWGIYGYTF. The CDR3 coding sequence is TGTGCCAGCAGTGAAAGGAGGTGGGGTATATATGGCTACACCTTC.